This T cell receptor (beta chain) is from a study of blood T cell repertoires in COVID-19. At the level of the study: From T cells, B-cell-depleted T cells, or PBMCs came the material, which was cDNA or gDNA.

Germline CDR1 reads SGHTA; CDR2 reads FQGNSA. This CDR3 is 13 amino acids long. Trimming took 5 bases from V and 5 from J, leaving 12 bases between them. Measured with immunoSEQ multiplex PCR; TCRdb has only the in-frame clones, and not every one. This sample has around 230,000 clones, with about 87% found just once. Participants came from fewer than 25 US areas, aged about 18 to 95 years. Participant-given clinical history determined each cohort assignment. This clone came up a few times. The rearrangement uses TRBV7-2 and TRBJ2-5, with D unresolved. The source is a woman aged 25-40 years who had recovered from COVID-19. Sample: PBMCs or T cells enriched from blood (not recorded which). CDR3 bases: TGTGCCAGCAGCCCGTTCGTTTCGGAGACCCAGTACTTC. Translating it yields CASSPFVSETQYF.